The 24 T cell receptor beta chains below all came from one sample that was sequenced in a study of blood T cell repertoires in COVID-19. Measured with immunoSEQ multiplex PCR; TCRdb has only the in-frame clones, and not every one. Of nearly 80,000 clones in the sample, approximately 82% were seen once. The sequenced sample consisted of peripheral blood. All receptors derive from a woman in her 70s with acute or convalescent COVID-19.

This sequence joins TRBV18 and TRBJ1-3, with D unclear. Per the germline V gene, CDR1 is KGHSH and CDR2 is LQKENI. V lost 2 bases and J 0 bases, leaving 11 bases between the germline ends. The CDR3 loop spans 16 amino acids. CDR3 loop: CASSPRSITSGNTIYF. The CDR3 DNA is TGTGCCAGCTCACCAAGGAGCATTACCTCTGGAAACACCATATATTTT.

The chain joins TRBV27 to TRBJ2-7, with 7 bases that match TRBD1. The CDR3 contains 14 residues. The V gene end was trimmed by 5 bases and the J gene end by 1 base; junction bases not matched to a gene: 5. CDR1 MNHEY and CDR2 SMNVEV come from the germline V gene (reference sequence). For the CDR3, the DNA is TGTGCCAGCAGTCCACAGGGGCGATCCTACGAGCAGTACTTC. Translating gives CASSPQGRSYEQYF.

The chain has TRBV6-5 and TRBJ1-1; a weak D match, TRBD1 (5 bases). Germline V CDR1 and CDR2: MNHEY, SVGAGI. This CDR3 spans 13 amino acids. Trimming removed 6 bases at V and 1 base at J, with 9 bases between. CDR3 in DNA: TGTGCCAGCAGCGTCCAGGGGAACACTGAAGCTTTCTTT. It specifies CASSVQGNTEAFF.

This chain connects TRBV6-1 to TRBJ1-2, with 7 bases matching TRBD1. Losses at the gene ends were 3 bases for V and 2 bases for J; bases not matched to a gene: 6. In germline, CDR1 is MNHNS, CDR2 SASEGT. This CDR3 region has 15 residues. The CDR3 DNA follows: TGTGCCAGCAGTGACCGCACAGGGGCCAACTATGGCTACACCTTC. Translated, it gives CASSDRTGANYGYTF.

The chain links TRBV6-5 to TRBJ1-4; D is ambiguous. The germline V and J ends were trimmed by 4 bases and 7 bases, with 10 bases remaining between them. The CDR3 runs 13 residues. Germline V gives CDR1 MNHEY, CDR2 SVGAGI. The CDR3 coding sequence is TGTGCCAGCAGTTCTAGGGCGGGTGAAAAACTGTTTTTT. It encodes CASSSRAGEKLFF.

The rearrangement uses TRBV6-6 and TRBJ2-3, with TRBD2 identical over 10 bases. Germline trimming cut 8 bases from V and 0 bases from J; bases unmatched to any gene: 5. This CDR3 comprises 15 residues. Per the germline V gene, CDR1 is MNHNY and CDR2 is SVGAGI (reference sequence). The CDR3 DNA is TGTGCCAGCGGTCAGACTAGCGGGAGCACAGATACGCAGTATTTT. It specifies CASGQTSGSTDTQYF.

The V and J genes are TRBV12-3 or TRBV12-4 and TRBJ1-1; D not certain. CDR3 length: 13 residues. V was clipped by 4 bases and J by 2 bases, with 8 bases between them. CDR3 sequence (DNA): TGTGCCAGCAGTTCGAGGGAAAACACTGAAGCTTTCTTT. It yields the protein CASSSRENTEAFF.

This rearrangement joins TRBV11-2 to TRBJ2-7; D may be TRBD1 (6 bases). The CDR3 extends over 15 amino acids. Trimming removed 5 bases from V and 3 bases from J, with 17 bases in between. From germline, CDR1 is SGHAT and CDR2 FQNNGV. In nucleotides, the CDR3 is TGTGCCAGCAGCCCCCTGACAGGAGAACTCTACGAGCAGTACTTC. It specifies CASSPLTGELYEQYF.

This clone has only a few counts. The V call is TRBV18, the J call TRBJ2-2; 9 bases fit TRBD2. The V and J ends lost 0 bases and 2 bases, in that order; junction bases with no gene match: 7. The germline V gene encodes CDR1 KGHSH and CDR2 LQKENI. The CDR3 consists of 18 residues. The CDR3 region is CASSPPPSGRRNTGELFF. The CDR3 DNA is TGTGCCAGCTCACCACCGCCAAGCGGGAGGAGAAACACCGGGGAGCTGTTTTTT.

The chain is built from TRBV5-4 and TRBJ2-1; possible D gene TRBD1, 6 bases. Germline CDR1 SGHNT, CDR2 YYREEE (reference sequence). Between the trimmed V and J ends, which lost 6 bases and 7 bases, there was a span of 11 bases. The CDR3 spans 12 residues. The CDR3 DNA reads as TGTGCCAGCACATCAACAGGGAATGAGCAGTTCTTC. This encodes CASTSTGNEQFF.

This clone was detected a few times. The genes are TRBV12-2 and TRBJ1-2. TRBV12-2 is a pseudogene segment. The CDR3 spans 14 residues. The DNA of the CDR3 is TGTGCAAGTCGCCCGGGCTTGGGGGGAATGGGCTACACCTTC. Translation: CASRPGLGGMGYTF.

The chain couples TRBV7-3 to TRBJ1-4; the match to TRBD1 covers 7 bases. Germline V gene data show CDR1 as SGHTA and CDR2 as FQGTGA. The V and J ends lost 4 bases and 0 bases, in that order; junction bases with no gene match: 5. The length of the CDR3 is 16 residues. The CDR3 loop reads CASSSGQVATNEKLFF. CDR3 coding DNA: TGTGCCAGCAGCTCTGGACAGGTTGCAACTAATGAAAAACTGTTTTTT. The whole variable domain, remainder taken from reference TRBV7-3 and TRBJ1-4, is GAGVSQTPSNKVTEKGKYVELRCDPISGHTALYWYRQSLGQGPEFLIYFQGTGAADDSGLPNDRFFAVRPEGSVSTLKIQRTERGDSAVYLCASSSGQVATNEKLFFGSGTQLSVL.

V is TRBV28 and J is TRBJ2-5; 8 positions match TRBD1. Trimming at V came to 6 bases and at J to 2 bases, leaving 2 bases not matched to a gene. CDR1 is MDHEN, CDR2 SYDVKM, per germline. The CDR3 sequence is 13 residues long. The CDR3 DNA follows: TGTGCCAGCAGAAGACAGGGGCAAGAGACCCAGTACTTC. This sequence encodes CASRRQGQETQYF.

The chain links TRBV5-4 to TRBJ2-3, with 12 nucleotides matching TRBD2. Germline CDR1 is SGHNT and CDR2 is YYREEE (reference sequence). V lost 5 bases to trimming and J lost 3 bases; unmatched junction nucleotides: 4. The CDR3 contains 15 residues. The CDR3 sequence: CASRLAGGGTDTQYF. The CDR3 nucleotides are TGTGCCAGCAGGCTAGCGGGAGGGGGGACAGATACGCAGTATTTT.

The chain joins TRBV27 to TRBJ2-7; the match to TRBD1 covers 7 bases. V was pared by 4 bases and J by 1 base, with 7 bases of the junction left unmatched. In germline, CDR1 is MNHEY, CDR2 SMNVEV (reference sequence). The CDR3 loop spans 15 amino acids. The CDR3 DNA reads as TGTGCCAGCAGTTCCCTCGGGACAGAGTCCTACGAGCAGTACTTC. The encoded protein is CASSSLGTESYEQYF.

This clone turned up a few times. This chain uses TRBV30 with TRBJ2-7; no definite D call. The CDR3 extends over 14 amino acids. The V gene lost 0 bases and the J gene lost 2 bases, with 11 bases spanning the gap. The germline V gene encodes CDR1 GTSNPN and CDR2 SVGIG (reference sequence). In DNA form, the CDR3 reads TGTGCCTGGAGTGTTTACTCTCCGCCCTACGAGCAGTACTTC. Protein sequence: CAWSVYSPPYEQYF.

The chain employs TRBV6-5 and TRBJ2-7, with D possibly being TRBD1 (5 bases). The germline V gene has CDR1 MNHEY and CDR2 SVGAGI. Trimming cost V 7 bases and J 0 bases, with 13 bases left between them. CDR3 length: 14 residues. CDR3 DNA sequence: TGTGCCAGCATCGGAGACAGCAGCTCCTACGAGCAGTACTTC. It yields the protein CASIGDSSSYEQYF.

CDR3: CASSDPTGTPEAFF. The CDR3 DNA follows: TGTGCCAGCAGTGATCCAACAGGGACCCCTGAAGCTTTCTTT. The chain combines TRBV2 with TRBJ1-1; D is perhaps TRBD1 (6 bases). The V end lost 3 bases, the J end lost 6 bases, and 14 bases lay between the germline ends. The length of the CDR3 is 14 residues. The V gene's germline CDR1 is SNHLY and CDR2 FYNNEI.

The chain joins TRBV4-1 to TRBJ2-2, with a possible D match to TRBD1 (5 bases). Germline V gene sequence: CDR1 MGHRA, CDR2 YSYEKL. CDR3 size: 17 residues. Trimming removed 3 bases at V and 1 base at J, with 15 bases between. The CDR3 DNA reads as TGCGCCAGCAGCCACCATACCGCAGGGAAGAACACCGGGGAGCTGTTTTTT. Translation gives CASSHHTAGKNTGELFF.

V and J are TRBV7-3 and TRBJ2-7; a possible D gene is TRBD1 (6 bases). The CDR3 totals 13 residues. The V gene lost 4 bases and the J gene lost 4 bases, with 11 bases spanning the gap. Per germline, CDR1 SGHTA and CDR2 FQGTGA. Here the CDR3 DNA reads TGTGCCAGCAGCTCGTTCAGGGGATACGAGCAGTACTTC. The encoded protein is CASSSFRGYEQYF.

The J gene is TRBJ1-4, the V gene TRBV7-9; maybe TRBD1 (6 bases). CDR1 SEHNR and CDR2 FQNEAQ come from the germline V gene (reference sequence). V was shortened by 4 bases and J by 6 bases, with 12 bases between the two germline ends. The CDR3 has 14 amino acids. The CDR3 sequence: CASSSRGGDEKLFF. The DNA for the CDR3 is TGTGCCAGCAGCTCCAGGGGTGGTGATGAAAAACTGTTTTTT.

J is TRBJ2-5 and V is TRBV10-2, with 12 bases fitting TRBD1. V trimming: 6 bases; J trimming: 4 bases; junction bases outside the gene matches: 3. The CDR3 is 14 residues long. CDR1 WSHSY and CDR2 SAAADI come from the germline V gene. Here the CDR3 reads CASRAGQGAETQYF. The CDR3 coding sequence is TGCGCCAGCAGGGCGGGACAGGGGGCAGAGACCCAGTACTTC.

V usage is TRBV24-1 and J usage is TRBJ2-3, with 9 bases matching TRBD2. This CDR3 comprises 16 residues. V lost 2 bases to trimming and J lost 4 bases; unmatched junction nucleotides: 6. From germline, CDR1 is KGHDR and CDR2 SFDVKD. CDR3 residues: CATSDSERTSADTQYF. The CDR3 DNA follows: TGTGCCACCAGTGATTCCGAAAGGACTAGCGCAGATACGCAGTATTTT.

This chain links TRBV12-3 or TRBV12-4 with TRBJ1-2, with unresolved D. This CDR3 is 12 amino acids long. Trimming shortened V by 2 bases and J by 6 bases, and 7 bases separated the two germline ends. CDR3 amino acids: CASSLTRNGYTF. CDR3 nucleotide sequence: TGTGCCAGCAGTTTAACTAGGAATGGCTACACCTTC.